This entry lists 7 T cell receptor beta chains sequenced from one sample in a study of T cells in Graves' hyperthyroidism and ophthalmopathy. Regions amplified from RNA transcripts were the TCR beta CDR3 regions. HTBI primers were employed in a first-round RT-PCR of the TCR CDR3. TCRdb reanalysed the multiplex PCR reads using MiXCR and keeps one entry per CDR3 protein. The sample holds 700,000 or so distinct CDR3 sequences, around 13% seen once. The sequenced material came from blood. The source of these receptors is a woman aged 50 to 65 with Graves' ophthalmopathy.

This clonotype was detected ten times or more. The rearrangement uses TRBV2 and TRBJ2-1; 16 bases are a match to TRBD2. CDR3 length: 15 amino acids. J was trimmed by 10 bases and V by 7 bases; bases with no gene match: 7. Per germline, CDR1 SNHLY and CDR2 FYNNEI. The CDR3 reads CASKPGLAGGREQFF. In nucleotides, the CDR3 is TGTGCCAGCAAGCCGGGACTAGCGGGAGGGCGCGAGCAGTTCTTC.

The gene calls are TRBV7-9 and TRBJ2-5; D is possibly TRBD1 or TRBD2 (5 bases each). The germline V and J ends were trimmed by 8 bases and 5 bases, with 15 bases remaining between them. Germline CDR1 and CDR2: SEHNR and FQNEAQ (reference sequence). This CDR3 contains 13 residues. This chain's CDR3 is CASAVGEWETQYF. CDR3 DNA: TGTGCCAGCGCGGTGGGGGAGTGGGAGACCCAGTACTTC.

Many counts were recorded for this clonotype. The chain carries TRBV30 and TRBJ2-7; 7 bases line up with TRBD2. The CDR3 is 14 amino acids. Germline V gene data show CDR1 as GTSNPN and CDR2 as SVGIG (reference sequence). V trimming: 1 base; J trimming: 1 base; junction bases outside the gene matches: 4. The CDR3, as DNA: TGTGCCTGGAGTGGAAAGGGAGGGTCCTACGAGCAGTACTTC. It codes for CAWSGKGGSYEQYF.

This clonotype was found a few times. The V gene is TRBV7-9, the J gene TRBJ2-2; possible D gene TRBD2, 5 bases. The V end was cut by 5 bases, the J end by 5 bases, with 15 bases between. There are 15 residues in the CDR3. The germline gives CDR1 SEHNR, CDR2 FQNEAQ (reference sequence). Here the CDR3 DNA reads TGTGCCAGCAGCCCTGCGGGCCTAGAAACCGGGGAGCTGTTTTTT. Translating gives CASSPAGLETGELFF.

The sample holds a few counts of this clonotype. This chain links TRBV2 with TRBJ2-7; D unclear. CDR1 is SNHLY and CDR2 is FYNNEI in the germline V gene. This CDR3 has 17 amino acids. The germline V and J ends were trimmed by 8 bases and 3 bases, with 26 bases remaining between them. CDR3 amino acids: CASSLRTVSRSSYEQYF. As DNA, the CDR3 is TGTGCCAGCTCACTACGGACCGTTTCTAGGTCCAGCTACGAGCAGTACTTC.

Many counts were recorded for this clonotype. The chain is built from TRBV3-1 and TRBJ1-1, with unresolved D. The V end lost 1 base, the J end lost 1 base, and 13 bases lay between the germline ends. The CDR3 runs 16 residues. Looked up from germline, CDR1 is LGHDT and CDR2 is YNNKEL (reference sequence). The CDR3 loop is CASSQALNRKNTEAFF. The CDR3 DNA reads as TGTGCCAGCAGCCAAGCCCTAAACCGAAAGAACACTGAAGCTTTCTTT.

The chain combines TRBV4-1 with TRBJ2-3; 7 bases fit TRBD2. The CDR3 extends over 18 amino acids. Per germline, CDR1 MGHRA and CDR2 YSYEKL. Trimming removed 0 bases from V and 0 bases from J; junction bases left unmatched: 9. Here the CDR3 DNA reads TGCGCCAGCAGCCAAGAGGGGTGGTCTAGCGGAAGCACAGATACGCAGTATTTT. Residues: CASSQEGWSSGSTDTQYF.